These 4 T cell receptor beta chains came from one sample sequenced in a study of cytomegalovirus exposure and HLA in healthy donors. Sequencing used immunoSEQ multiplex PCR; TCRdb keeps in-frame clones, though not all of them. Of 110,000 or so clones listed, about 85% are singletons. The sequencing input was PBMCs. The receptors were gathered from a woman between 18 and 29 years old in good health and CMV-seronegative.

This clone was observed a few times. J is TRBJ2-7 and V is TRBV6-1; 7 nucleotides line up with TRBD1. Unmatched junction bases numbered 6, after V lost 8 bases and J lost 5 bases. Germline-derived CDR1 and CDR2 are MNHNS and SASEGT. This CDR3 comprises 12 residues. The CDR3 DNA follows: TGTGCCAGCGAAGGAACAGGGGACGAGCAGTACTTC. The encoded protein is CASEGTGDEQYF.

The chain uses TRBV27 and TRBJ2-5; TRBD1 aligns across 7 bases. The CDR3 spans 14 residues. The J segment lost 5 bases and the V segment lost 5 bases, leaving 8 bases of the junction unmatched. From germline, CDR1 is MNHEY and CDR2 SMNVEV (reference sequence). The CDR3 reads CASSPQGEFETQYF. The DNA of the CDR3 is TGTGCCAGCAGTCCGCAGGGGGAATTTGAGACCCAGTACTTC.

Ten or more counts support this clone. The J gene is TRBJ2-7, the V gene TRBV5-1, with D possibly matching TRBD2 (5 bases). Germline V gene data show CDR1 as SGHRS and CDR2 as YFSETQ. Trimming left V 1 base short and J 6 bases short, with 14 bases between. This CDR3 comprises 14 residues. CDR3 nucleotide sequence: TGCGCCAGCAGCTTGTTCACTAGTGGAGGCGAGCAGTACTTC. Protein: CASSLFTSGGEQYF.

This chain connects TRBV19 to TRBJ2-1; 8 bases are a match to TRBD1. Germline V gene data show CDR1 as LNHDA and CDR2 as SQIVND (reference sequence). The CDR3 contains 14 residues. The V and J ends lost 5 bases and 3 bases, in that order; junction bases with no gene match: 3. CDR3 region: CASSQGAYYNEQFF. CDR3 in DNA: TGTGCCAGTAGTCAGGGGGCCTACTACAATGAGCAGTTCTTC.